The clone carrying this T cell receptor (beta chain) was observed a single time. This sample was included in a study of blood T cell repertoires in COVID-19. For the study at large: Both acute and convalescent COVID-19 samples were obtained from the United States, Italy and Spain. PBMCs, B-cell-depleted T cells, or T cells provided the cDNA or gDNA that made up the material.

Authors' data handling: Amplification of reference gene primers provided the estimated nucleated cell counts. Only in-frame clones appear in the TCRdb table, and some are missing; sequencing was by immunoSEQ multiplex PCR. Clone size and V and J calls were adopted from that table, with D and trimming inferred from the DNA. Of a few hundred thousand clones in the sample, around 89% were seen once. This clonotype was obtained from a woman aged 55-70 years with acute or convalescent COVID-19. Sequenced input: peripheral blood.

The CDR3: CASSPRGGDEQFF. The CDR3 DNA reads TGTGCCAGTAGTCCGCGGGGGGGAGATGAGCAGTTCTTC. The chain combines TRBV19 with TRBJ2-1; 9 bases agree with TRBD2. CDR3 size: 13 residues. Germline CDR1 is LNHDA and CDR2 is SQIVND (reference sequence). V gave up 5 bases and J gave up 8 bases; unmatched junction bases: 4.